The T cell receptor delta chain under discussion was sequenced for a study of gamma-delta T cells after stem cell transplantation. With CATT, TCRdb re-called clones from the RT-PCR reads. Among over 2,500 delta-chain clones listed, 21% were seen once. By sample fraction, this clone is medium-sized. The CDR3 sequence is 25 residues long. After removal of 1 base from V and 7 bases from J, the junction contained 37 bases not matched to a gene. Looked up from germline, CDR1 is TSWWSYY and CDR2 is QGS. The sequence derives from a human donor. It is not recorded whose cells these are; they may come from a transplant donor. V usage is TRDV1 and J usage is TRDJ1; TRDD3 aligns across 9 bases. Sample: gamma-delta T cells. The CDR3 nucleotides read TGTGCTCTTGGGGAACCGGCCTTCCCCTTTAGAGGCCCCAACGTCGGGGATACGAAAAAAGGTAAACTCATCTTT. This codes for CALGEPAFPFRGPNVGDTKKGKLIF.